This TCR beta chain was recovered during a study of Ad26.COV2.S vaccination and SARS-CoV-2 variants. Overall study context: Participants got Ad26.COV2.S intramuscularly, once or twice 56 days apart.

TCRdb's table, derived via immunoSEQ multiplex PCR, lists solely in-frame clones and lacks some. The sample contains about 430,000 clones, around 90% of which appear only once. From germline, CDR1 is MNHEY and CDR2 SVGEGT. Trimming cost V 0 bases and J 4 bases; bases outside gene matches: 12. The CDR3 spans 18 residues. Treatment specified: around 19 received Ad26.COV2.S at low or high dose, single or two shots; 5 received placebo; per-sample allocation not given. Sampling took place 63 days after the first vaccine or placebo injection. An adult aged 18-55 years in Boston served as the donor. Expression of Wuhan-strain SARS-CoV-2 spike came from the Ad26 vector that formed the vaccine.

The sample was peripheral blood, taken in a trial of Ad26.COV2.S vaccine versus placebo. This TCR came from a person aged 18-65 years who received the Ad26.COV2.S COVID-19 vaccine or a placebo. J is TRBJ2-3 and V is TRBV6-2 or TRBV6-3; the match to TRBD2 covers 8 bases. The CDR3 DNA sequence: TGTGCCAGCAGTTACTCGACCGGGACTAGTGGGAGGGCAGATACGCAGTATTTT. It encodes CASSYSTGTSGRADTQYF.